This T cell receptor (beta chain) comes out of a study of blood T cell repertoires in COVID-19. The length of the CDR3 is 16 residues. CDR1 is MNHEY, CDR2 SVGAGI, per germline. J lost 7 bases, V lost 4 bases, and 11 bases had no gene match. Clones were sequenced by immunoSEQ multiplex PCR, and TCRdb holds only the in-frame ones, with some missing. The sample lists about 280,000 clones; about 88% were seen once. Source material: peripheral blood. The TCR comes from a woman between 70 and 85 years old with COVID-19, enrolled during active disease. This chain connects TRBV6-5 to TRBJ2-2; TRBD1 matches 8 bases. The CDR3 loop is CASSLDDRGRFGELFF. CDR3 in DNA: TGTGCCAGCAGTTTAGACGACAGGGGTCGGTTCGGGGAGCTGTTTTTT.